This record looks at one TCR beta chain sequence and its context. Here immunoSEQ multiplex PCR was the method, and the copy in TCRdb shows in-frame clones only, minus some. Of 60,000 to 80,000 clones listed, around nine tenths were seen once; the top ten hold 4% to 5%. The CDR3 length is 14 residues. The V gene's germline CDR1 is SGHRS and CDR2 YFSETQ. V lost 5 bases, J lost 8 bases, and 11 bases stayed unmatched. These data originate in a study of technical replicates of blood from a handful of donors. The chain employs TRBV5-1 and TRBJ1-2, with 8 bases fitting TRBD1. This receptor was taken from a human donor in good health. Some clones in this sample may be carry-over from other donors' samples. The sequencing sample was made of PBMCs. Written as DNA, the CDR3 is TGCGCCAGCAGACCAGAAGGACAGGGTAGGGGCTACACCTTC. Its protein product is CASRPEGQGRGYTF. The full variable domain, rest sourced from reference TRBV5-1 and TRBJ1-2, is KAGVTQTPRYLIKTRGQQVTLSCSPISGHRSVSWYQQTPGQGLQFLFEYFSETQRNKGNFPGRFSGRQFSNSRSEMNVSTLELGDSALYLCASRPEGQGRGYTFGSGTRLTVV.